This T cell receptor (beta chain) was captured in a study of metastatic and nonmetastatic thyroid tumors. Through MiXCR, TCRdb re-clonotyped the PCR reads. The sample holds 30,000 to 40,000 clones, 25% to 30% seen once. Between the trimmed V and J ends, which lost 8 bases and 4 bases, there was a span of 8 bases. CDR1 MDHEN and CDR2 SYDVKM come from the germline V gene. The CDR3 extends over 12 amino acids. All patients reached thyroid surgery having received no treatment beforehand. Sequences were obtained from blood. The V gene is TRBV28, the J gene TRBJ1-4; D unclear. This receptor was obtained from a female donor with papillary thyroid cancer or a benign thyroid nodule (not recorded which). Some clones in this sample may be carry-over from other donors' samples. CDR3 bases: TGTGCCAGCCGGGTTTTTAATGAAAAACTGTTTTTT. It specifies CASRVFNEKLFF.